The 26 T cell receptor beta chains below all came from one sample that was sequenced in a study of tumor-infiltrating lymphocytes in primary liver carcinoma. Alongside blood RNA obtained from unsorted whole blood, germline DNA was also extracted. A primer matching the constant region was used to make TCR beta cDNA from approximately 0.45 ug of total RNA. Researchers made the TCR beta libraries by running three nested multiplex PCR rounds with slightly modified ARM-PCR. TRBV1-TRBV30 forward primers and a C-beta reverse primer were used in the first two PCR rounds, which each ran for nine to ten cycles. Via MiXCR, TCRdb re-called the multiplex PCR reads, giving one row per CDR3 protein. The sample has 320,000 or so distinct CDR3 sequences, less than 75% seen once; the top ten hold 9%. Sequenced: peripheral blood. The source of these receptors is a man aged 35-49 years with primary liver carcinoma and hepatitis B virus infection.

Note on this clonotype: One end of the junction varies from germline; a read error may be responsible. This chain links TRBV4-3 with TRBJ2-5, with D unresolved. CDR3 length equals 15 residues. The V gene's germline CDR1 is LGHNA and CDR2 YSLEER. The CDR3 DNA follows: TGCGCCAGCATCCAAGCCGTGGGCTACCAAGAGACCCAGTACTTC. This codes for CASIQAVGYQETQYF.

In the case of this clonotype: A read error may explain this, as a much larger clone is one base away. The chain joins TRBV6-6 to TRBJ2-5, with D tentatively TRBD2 (6 bases). Germline V gene lookup returns CDR1 MNHNY and CDR2 SVGAGI (reference sequence). The CDR3 consists of 15 residues. The germline V and J ends were trimmed by 2 bases and 2 bases, with 12 bases remaining between them. DNA of the CDR3: TGTGCCAGCAGTTACGCGGGATGGACACAAGAGACCCAGTACTTC. This gives the protein CASSYAGWTQETQYF.

This clonotype has just a few counts. This rearrangement joins TRBV6-2 or TRBV6-3 to TRBJ2-1; 7 bases match TRBD1. The J segment lost 4 bases and the V segment lost 5 bases, leaving 11 bases of the junction unmatched. The CDR3 totals 16 residues. The germline gives CDR1 MNHEY, CDR2 SVGEGT. This chain's CDR3 is CASSPRSTGWYNEQFF. The CDR3 coding sequence is TGTGCCAGCAGTCCACGATCGACAGGGTGGTACAATGAGCAGTTCTTC.

This chain links TRBV6-2 or TRBV6-3 with TRBJ2-7; 9 bases line up with TRBD2. Germline CDR1 and CDR2: MNHEY and SVGEGT. V dropped 2 bases and J dropped 0; count of bases not matched to a gene: 2. The CDR3 contains 15 residues. DNA of the CDR3: TGTGCCAGCAGTTACCGACTAGCGGACTCCTACGAGCAGTACTTC. As protein: CASSYRLADSYEQYF.

This clonotype has a single count. This chain connects TRBV11-1 to TRBJ2-4; D is unresolved. Germline V gene data show CDR1 as SGHAT and CDR2 as FQDESV (reference sequence). This CDR3 is built from 11 residues. V lost 9 bases and J 6 bases, leaving 9 bases between the germline ends. This chain's CDR3 is CASRFGNIQYF. As DNA, the CDR3 is TGTGCCAGTAGATTTGGAAACATTCAGTACTTC.

A remark on this clonotype: Sequence at one end of the junction differs from germline and may be a read error. This chain links TRBV11-1 with TRBJ1-1, with 7 bases identical to TRBD1. Germline V gene sequence: CDR1 SGHAT, CDR2 FQDESV (reference sequence). The length of the CDR3 is 15 residues. CDR3 nucleotide sequence: TGTGTCAGCAGCATAGCCGGGACAGCGGACACTGAAACTTTCTTT. Protein sequence: CVSSIAGTADTETFF.

This sequence joins TRBV7-3 and TRBJ2-1, with 8 bases that match TRBD2. J was trimmed by 3 bases and V by 2 bases; bases with no gene match: 9. Germline V gene data show CDR1 as SGHTA and CDR2 as FQGTGA. The CDR3 has 17 residues. For the CDR3, the DNA is TGTGCCAGCAGCTTAGAATCAGCGGGAGTCCACTACAATGAGCAGTTCTTC. The encoded protein is CASSLESAGVHYNEQFF.

This sequence joins TRBV6-2 or TRBV6-3 and TRBJ2-7; TRBD2 might be the D (5 bases). Germline V gene sequence: CDR1 MNHEY, CDR2 SVGEGT. This CDR3 has 11 residues. The CDR3 spells CTGSAGHEQYF. The CDR3 DNA reads TGTACCGGGTCGGCGGGCCACGAGCAGTACTTC.

The sample holds one count of this clonotype. V gene TRBV6-1 combines with J gene TRBJ2-6, with D unresolved. The germline V and J ends were trimmed by 1 base and 10 bases, with 11 bases remaining between them. The V gene's germline CDR1 is MNHNS and CDR2 SASEGT. The CDR3 is 14 amino acids. The CDR3 sequence is CASSEGGLPNVLTF. Written as DNA, the CDR3 is TGTGCCAGCAGTGAAGGTGGCCTCCCGAACGTCCTGACTTTC.

Comment on this clonotype: It may be a read error: a sequence one base away is much more abundant. This CDR3 fails to terminate in the conserved phenylalanine or tryptophan, so it likely reflects a read error. The chain couples TRBV4-2 to TRBJ2-7, with a possible D match to TRBD2 (7 bases). This CDR3 region has 15 residues. The V gene lost 0 bases and the J gene lost 6 bases, with 15 bases spanning the gap. From germline, CDR1 is LGHNA and CDR2 YNFKEQ. The CDR3 coding sequence is TGTGCCAGCAGCCAAGAGGGACTAACAGGGTCCGAGCAGTACCTC. It translates to CASSQEGLTGSEQYL.

In its sample, this clonotype was seen once. A much larger clone is a single base away; this may be a read error. J is TRBJ2-3 and V is TRBV10-3; 13 bases are a match to TRBD2. From germline, CDR1 is ENHRY and CDR2 SYGVKD. The CDR3 spans 16 residues. After removal of 5 bases from V and 5 bases from J, the junction contained 7 bases not matched to a gene. CDR3 DNA sequence: TGTGCCATCAGTTCCGGGACTAGCGGGGTGCTAGATACGCAGTATTTT. It translates to CAISSGTSGVLDTQYF.

The rearrangement joins TRBV5-1 to TRBJ2-1; TRBD1 matches at 8 bases. The V segment lost 3 bases and the J segment 6 bases; nucleotides outside the gene matches: 5. Germline V CDR1 and CDR2: SGHRS, YFSETQ. The CDR3 is 14 residues long. Written as DNA, the CDR3 is TGCGCCAGCAGCTCCTTGACAGGGGCCAATGAGCAGTTCTTC. It specifies CASSSLTGANEQFF. Supplemented by reference TRBV5-1 and TRBJ2-1, the full variable domain reads KAGVTQTPRYLIKTRGQQVTLSCSPISGHRSVSWYQQTPGQGLQFLFEYFSETQRNKGNFPGRFSGRQFSNSRSEMNVSTLELGDSALYLCASSSLTGANEQFFGPGTRLTVL.

Concerning this clonotype itself: A much larger clone differs by one base, so this may be a read error. The chain uses TRBV12-3 or TRBV12-4 and TRBJ2-1; no firm D call. The CDR3 spans 16 residues. V lost 0 bases to trimming and J lost 5 bases, with 14 bases between them. CDR3 sequence (DNA): TGTGCCAGCAGTTTAGCTCTCCTGAGAGATCACAATGAGCAGTTCTTC. Translated: CASSLALLRDHNEQFF.

About this clonotype itself: Being one base from a much bigger clone, this may be a read error. This sequence joins TRBV6-2 or TRBV6-3 and TRBJ2-1; D is perhaps TRBD2 (5 bases). Per germline, CDR1 MNHEY and CDR2 SVGEGT. V shed 3 bases and J shed 3 bases, with 21 bases lying between them. This CDR3 contains 18 residues. CDR3 amino acids: CASSYPLGSESFYNEQFF. The CDR3 coding sequence is TGTGCCAGCAGTTATCCCCTCGGTAGCGAGAGCTTCTACAATGAGCAGTTCTTC.

This clonotype was recorded at least ten times. The chain joins TRBV6-7 to TRBJ2-7; no firm D call. TRBV6-7 is an ORF for which the function is uncertain. This CDR3 contains 12 residues. Trimming removed 10 bases at V and 1 base at J, with 11 bases between. The CDR3 sequence is CATPYGSYEQYF. As DNA, the CDR3 is TGTGCCACCCCGTACGGGTCCTACGAGCAGTACTTC.

This clonotype turned up a few times. This may arise from a read error, as a much more abundant clone is one base away. Given the absence of the conserved phenylalanine or tryptophan at the CDR3 end, a read error is likely. The chain employs TRBV6-1 and TRBJ1-2, with 9 bases matching TRBD1. J lost 4 bases, V lost 7 bases, and 7 bases had no gene match. CDR1 MNHNS and CDR2 SASEGT come from the germline V gene. The CDR3 totals 14 residues. The CDR3 coding sequence is TGTGCCAGCACCCCGGGACAGGGTGGCTATGGCTACACCCTC. Amino acid sequence: CASTPGQGGYGYTL.

With regard to this clonotype: This sequence may be a read error, since a much larger clone differs from it by one base. The conserved closing phenylalanine or tryptophan is absent in this CDR3, likely reflecting a read error. V gene TRBV4-3 combines with J gene TRBJ1-6; 7 bases line up with TRBD1. The CDR3 contains 18 residues. CDR1 LGHNA and CDR2 YSLEER come from the germline V gene. V was clipped by 0 bases and J by 0 bases; unmatched bases: 5. In nucleotides, the CDR3 is TGCGCCAGCAGCCAAGATGTGACAGGGAGCTCCTATAATTCACCCCTCCACTAT. Translated, it gives CASSQDVTGSSYNSPLHY.

The chain is built from TRBV5-1 and TRBJ2-3, with D possibly being TRBD1 (6 bases). Trimming cost V 0 bases and J 7 bases, with 18 bases left between them. Germline V gene sequence: CDR1 SGHRS, CDR2 YFSETQ. The CDR3 sequence is 16 residues long. The CDR3 region is CASSLGVIGGWNTQYF. In DNA form, the CDR3 reads TGCGCCAGCAGCTTGGGTGTTATTGGGGGCTGGAATACGCAGTATTTT.

This chain connects TRBV9 to TRBJ1-2, with TRBD1 matching over 9 bases. The CDR3 has 14 residues. The V gene's germline CDR1 is SGDLS and CDR2 YYNGEE. The ends lost 5 bases at V and 5 bases at J; junction bases unmatched: 7. This chain's CDR3 is CASSLQGAWYGYTF. The DNA of the CDR3 is TGTGCCAGCAGTTTACAGGGGGCTTGGTATGGCTACACCTTC.

To note about this clonotype: The CDR3 end shows no conserved phenylalanine or tryptophan, and so a read error is likely. The limits of the CDR3 on the DNA are not certain, so only TCRdb's listed CDR3 is given. This sequence joins TRBV11-2 and TRBJ2-7. Germline lookup yields CDR1 SGHAT and CDR2 FQNNGV. The CDR3 is made up of 14 amino acids, end residues included. The CDR3 spells CASSSNRNSYERYL.

Details on this clonotype: This may be a read error, as it is one base from a much larger clone. A read error is likely, as this CDR3 ends without the conserved phenylalanine or tryptophan. V usage is TRBV14 and J usage is TRBJ2-1; D is perhaps TRBD1 (7 bases). CDR3 length: 15 residues. Germline V gene lookup returns CDR1 SGHDN and CDR2 FVKESK. The V gene lost 4 bases and the J gene lost 4 bases, with 14 bases spanning the gap. The CDR3 DNA is TGTGCCAGCAGCCGCCAGGGGGGTCGTTACAATGAGCAGTTCTCC. Translation: CASSRQGGRYNEQFS.

This clonotype has only one observation. An end of the junction differs from the germline gene, which may be a read error. The chain carries TRBV11-1 and TRBJ1-4; D perhaps matches TRBD1 (6 bases). The V gene's germline CDR1 is SGHAT and CDR2 FQDESV (reference sequence). The CDR3 is 16 residues long. For the CDR3, the DNA is TGTGCCAGCAGCTTTCTTCCGTCGGCAGGGGAGGACAAACTGCTTTTT. Its translation: CASSFLPSAGEDKLLF.

This clonotype was detected a few times. The gene calls are TRBV7-9 and TRBJ2-1, with D tentatively TRBD1 or TRBD2 (5 bases each). In germline, CDR1 is SEHNR, CDR2 FQNEAQ (reference sequence). Between the trimmed V and J ends, which lost 5 bases and 14 bases, there was a span of 13 bases. This CDR3 spans 11 amino acids. The CDR3 loop is CASSLGTRKFF. As DNA, the CDR3 is TGTGCCAGCAGCCTCGGGACCCGGAAGTTCTTC.

This clonotype showed up many times. The V call is TRBV5-4, the J call TRBJ1-1; D gene uncertain. The CDR3 has 11 residues. Germline CDR1 reads SGHNT; CDR2 reads YYREEE (reference sequence). Between the trimmed V and J ends, which lost 4 bases and 6 bases, there was a span of 7 bases. CDR3 nucleotide sequence: TGTGCCAGCAGCAAGGGAGCTGAAGCTTTCTTT. Translated: CASSKGAEAFF.

The CDR3 DNA is TGTGCCAGCAGCTTAGAAACGAGGCAGGGGCCCAATGGCTACACCTTC. Translating gives CASSLETRQGPNGYTF. The chain recombines TRBV11-2 with TRBJ1-2, with D perhaps matching TRBD1 (6 bases). The CDR3 extends over 16 amino acids. CDR1 and CDR2 (germline): SGHAT, FQNNGV. The V end lost 0 bases, the J end lost 6 bases, and 17 bases lay between the germline ends.

This clonotype was detected many times. The chain couples TRBV12-3 or TRBV12-4 to TRBJ1-4; 7 bases are shared with TRBD1. V lost 7 bases to trimming and J lost 8 bases; unmatched junction nucleotides: 19. This CDR3 has 17 residues. CDR3 sequence reads: CASTPGGGSLGSEKLFF. CDR3 sequence (DNA): TGTGCCAGCACCCCGGGAGGGGGCTCTCTCGGTAGCGAAAAACTGTTTTTT.